Below, 4 T cell receptor beta chains from the same sample are listed, as sequenced in a study of control samples from healthy donors and cancer patients. The protocol was immunoSEQ multiplex PCR, while the TCRdb copy is restricted to in-frame clones and leaves out a portion. The sample includes 130,000 or so clones, about 88% of them seen just once. Sequenced material: blood. These receptors were collected from a man in his forties or fifties in good health.

The chain has TRBV12-5 and TRBJ2-1, with unresolved D. Germline V gene sequence: CDR1 LGHNT, CDR2 FRNRAP. V gave up 3 bases and J gave up 5 bases, with 14 bases separating them. This CDR3 is 15 amino acids long. The CDR3 here is CASGLWEEPHNEQFF. Written as DNA, the CDR3 is TGTGCTAGTGGTTTATGGGAAGAGCCCCACAATGAGCAGTTCTTC.

The V and J genes are TRBV7-8 and TRBJ1-1, with 10 bases fitting TRBD1. Trimming took 5 bases from V and 7 from J; bases not matched to a gene: 7. The CDR3 runs 14 residues. The V gene's germline CDR1 is SGHVS and CDR2 FQNEAQ. This CDR3 is CASSKGQGIGEAFF. In DNA, the CDR3 is TGTGCCAGCAGCAAGGGACAGGGGATTGGTGAAGCTTTCTTT.

The genes are TRBV5-1 and TRBJ2-5; D remains unclear. V was pared by 5 bases and J by 0 bases, with 11 bases between. The CDR3 is 14 residues long. Germline CDR1 is SGHRS and CDR2 is YFSETQ. CDR3 region: CASRLAQNQETQYF. The CDR3 nucleotides read TGCGCCAGCAGGTTAGCACAGAACCAAGAGACCCAGTACTTC.

The CDR3 sequence is CASSMWQGQGTDTQYF. CDR3 sequence (DNA): TGTGCCAGTAGTATGTGGCAGGGACAGGGCACAGATACGCAGTATTTT. The chain recombines TRBV19 with TRBJ2-3, with 8 bases fitting TRBD1. Trimming cost V 3 bases and J 1 base; bases outside gene matches: 6. CDR1 LNHDA and CDR2 SQIVND come from the germline V gene (reference sequence). The CDR3 covers 16 residues.